Listed here are 14 T cell receptor beta chains from one sample, sequenced in a study of CD8 T cells in ankylosing spondylitis. TCRdb re-analysed the 5' RACE reads in MiXCR, keeping a single row per CDR3 protein. The sample records about 360,000 distinct CDR3 sequences, 20% to 25% being singletons. What was sequenced was blood, either unsorted or a sorted T cell fraction (not recorded which). The origin of the receptors is a male donor with ankylosing spondylitis or in good health (not recorded which).

This clonotype was seen a few times. The J gene is TRBJ2-7, the V gene TRBV10-3, with TRBD1 identical over 8 bases. The germline CDR1 and CDR2 sequences are ENHRY and SYGVKD. The CDR3 sequence is 15 residues long. Trimming cost V 7 bases and J 5 bases; bases outside gene matches: 13. Written as DNA, the CDR3 is TGTGCCATCACCGACAGGGGCCAACGCCCCCACGAGCAGTACTTC. As protein: CAITDRGQRPHEQYF.

The CDR3 nucleotides read TGCAGTGCTAGCCCGAATGAGCAGTTCTTC. It yields the protein CSASPNEQFF. V gene TRBV20-1 combines with J gene TRBJ2-1; no clear D gene. The germline V gene encodes CDR1 DFQATT and CDR2 SNEGSKA (reference sequence). CDR3 size: 10 residues. Trimming took off 3 bases at V and 7 bases at J, with 4 bases between the two ends.

CDR3 nucleotides: TGTGCCAGCAGCTTAGAGATCGGGACAGGGGCATCCGAGCAGTACTTC. Translation gives CASSLEIGTGASEQYF. The chain links TRBV7-9 to TRBJ2-7, with TRBD1 matching 10 bases. With V trimmed by 1 base and J by 6 bases, 9 bases remained unmatched. CDR1 and CDR2 (germline): SEHNR, FQNEAQ (reference sequence). CDR3 length: 16 amino acids.

The CDR3 spells CASSHSGTGTEAFF. The CDR3 coding sequence is TGCGCCAGCAGCCACTCCGGGACAGGGACTGAAGCTTTCTTT. The V call is TRBV4-1, the J call TRBJ1-1, with TRBD1 identical over 9 bases. CDR3 length: 14 residues. Germline CDR1 is MGHRA and CDR2 is YSYEKL. The junction had 4 bases not matched to a gene; V was cut back by 3 bases and J by 5 bases.

This clonotype has more than one count but fewer than ten. The genes are TRBV20-1 and TRBJ2-7, with TRBD2 matching 8 bases. The germline gives CDR1 DFQATT, CDR2 SNEGSKA (reference sequence). V lost 0 bases to trimming and J lost 0 bases; unmatched junction nucleotides: 7. The CDR3 consists of 16 residues. CDR3: CSARDLTSVFSYEQYF. As DNA, the CDR3 is TGCAGTGCTAGAGATCTGACTAGCGTATTCTCCTACGAGCAGTACTTC.

The rearrangement links TRBV11-2 to TRBJ2-3; 13 bases align to TRBD2. V lost 5 bases and J lost 1; bases outside the gene matches: 9. This CDR3 contains 18 residues. Germline V CDR1 and CDR2: SGHAT, FQNNGV. The CDR3 here is CASSRRTSGGMGTDTQYF. The CDR3 nucleotides read TGTGCCAGCAGCCGGCGGACTAGCGGGGGTATGGGCACAGATACGCAGTATTTT. Variable domain in full (rest from reference TRBV11-2 and TRBJ2-3): EAGVAQSPRYKIIEKRQSVAFWCNPISGHATLYWYQQILGQGPKLLIQFQNNGVVDDSQLPKDRFSAERLKGVDSTLKIQPAKLEDSAVYLCASSRRTSGGMGTDTQYFGPGTRLTVL.

This clonotype was seen a handful of times. The V gene is TRBV4-2, the J gene TRBJ2-7; TRBD2 matches 9 bases. The CDR3 runs 15 residues. The germline CDR1 and CDR2 sequences are LGHNA and YNFKEQ. J lost 4 bases, V lost 0 bases, and 4 bases had no gene match. The CDR3 region has the DNA TGTGCCAGCAGCCAAGAGGGGACTAGCAATTACGAGCAGTACTTC. It yields the protein CASSQEGTSNYEQYF.

The gene calls are TRBV28 and TRBJ2-5; 11 nucleotides align to TRBD2. The CDR3 is 17 amino acids. V was pared by 3 bases and J by 5 bases, with 11 bases of the junction left unmatched. Germline assignment: CDR1 MDHEN and CDR2 SYDVKM. Here the CDR3 reads CASSFLPLAGGGETQYF. In DNA, the CDR3 is TGTGCCAGCAGTTTCCTCCCCCTAGCGGGGGGAGGCGAGACCCAGTACTTC.

This clonotype showed up just once. The chain recombines TRBV7-9 with TRBJ2-7, with a weak D call TRBD2 (5 bases). Looked up from germline, CDR1 is SEHNR and CDR2 is FQNEAQ (reference sequence). The CDR3 totals 14 residues. V dropped 5 bases and J dropped 6 bases, with 17 bases sitting between them. CDR3 residues: CASSPRESISEQYF. The DNA of the CDR3 is TGTGCCAGCAGCCCGAGGGAGTCAATCAGCGAGCAGTACTTC.

The chain employs TRBV24-1 and TRBJ2-5; 10 nucleotides agree with TRBD2. There are 15 residues in the CDR3. V gave up 4 bases and J gave up 5 bases; unmatched junction bases: 6. Germline V lookup: CDR1 KGHDR, CDR2 SFDVKD. CDR3 sequence: CATSEPTSGVETQYF. The CDR3 DNA reads TGTGCCACCAGTGAGCCTACTAGCGGGGTGGAGACCCAGTACTTC.

The CDR3 DNA sequence: TGTGCCTGGGAACGACTAGCGGGGGGGCACAATGAGCAGTTCTTC. Translation: CAWERLAGGHNEQFF. The chain recombines TRBV30 with TRBJ2-1; 14 bases are a match to TRBD2. J was trimmed by 5 bases and V by 5 bases; bases with no gene match: 5. The V gene's germline CDR1 is GTSNPN and CDR2 SVGIG (reference sequence). This CDR3 has 15 amino acids.

The genes are TRBV7-9 and TRBJ2-1; D unclear. The CDR3 spans 13 residues. V was pared by 6 bases and J by 2 bases, with 8 bases between. Germline V lookup: CDR1 SEHNR, CDR2 FQNEAQ (reference sequence). CDR3 bases: TGTGCCAGCAGTACAACCGCCTACAATGAGCAGTTCTTC. This translates into CASSTTAYNEQFF. The whole variable domain, remainder taken from reference TRBV7-9 and TRBJ2-1, is DTGVSQNPRHKITKRGQNVTFRCDPISEHNRLYWYRQTLGQGPEFLTYFQNEAQLEKSRLLSDRFSAERPKGSFSTLEIQRTEQGDSAMYLCASSTTAYNEQFFGPGTRLTVL.

In its sample, this clonotype was seen a few times. The chain links TRBV2 to TRBJ2-1; either TRBD1 or TRBD2 may fit D (6 bases each). Germline CDR1 reads SNHLY; CDR2 reads FYNNEI. Trimming stripped 0 bases from V and 6 bases from J, with 9 bases between. The CDR3 extends over 14 amino acids. CDR3 region: CASSEAGGRNEQFF. The CDR3 DNA is TGTGCCAGCAGTGAAGCGGGGGGCCGCAATGAGCAGTTCTTC.

This clonotype has more than one count but fewer than ten. CDR3 amino acids: CASTRADVRGGLTYNEQFF. CDR3 in DNA: TGTGCCAGCACTCGGGCGGATGTACGTGGCGGACTTACCTACAATGAGCAGTTCTTC. The V and J genes are TRBV28 and TRBJ2-1; the D gene is possibly TRBD2 (5 bases). The CDR3 loop spans 19 amino acids. From germline, CDR1 is MDHEN and CDR2 SYDVKM. V lost 7 bases and J lost 2, with 27 bases in between.